This T cell receptor (beta chain) is drawn from a study of blood T cell repertoires in COVID-19. Authors' data handling: Cell counts per sample came from amplifying reference gene primers. TCRdb's copy holds only in-frame clones and misses some; the assay was immunoSEQ multiplex PCR. V, J and clone size are those of that table, while D and trimming were read from the DNA. The table records a few hundred thousand clones, 88% of them present only once. The study counted Cohort 3 donors as recovered given two negative PCRs, clearance, or symptom resolution. This CDR3 has 17 amino acids. CDR1 is LNHDA, CDR2 SQIVND, per germline (reference sequence). The ends lost 1 base at V and 0 bases at J; junction bases unmatched: 8.

The gene calls are TRBV19 and TRBJ1-1; 7 nucleotides agree with TRBD1. Material for sequencing was PBMCs or T cells enriched from blood (not recorded which). The clonotype comes from a woman aged 45 to 65 who had recovered from COVID-19. The CDR3: CASSIGRGTALNTEAFF. CDR3 sequence (DNA): TGTGCCAGTAGTATAGGCAGGGGGACAGCGTTGAACACTGAAGCTTTCTTT.